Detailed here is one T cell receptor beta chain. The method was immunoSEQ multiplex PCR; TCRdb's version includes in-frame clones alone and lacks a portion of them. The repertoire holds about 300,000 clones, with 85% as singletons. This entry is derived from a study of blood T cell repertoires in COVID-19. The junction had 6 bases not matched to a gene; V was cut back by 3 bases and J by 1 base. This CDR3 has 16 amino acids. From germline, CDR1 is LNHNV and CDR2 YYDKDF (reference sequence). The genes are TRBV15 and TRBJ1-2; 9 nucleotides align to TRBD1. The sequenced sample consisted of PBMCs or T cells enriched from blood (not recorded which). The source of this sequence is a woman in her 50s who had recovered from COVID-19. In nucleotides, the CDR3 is TGTGCCACCAGCAGGGATAGACAGGGGGGTAACTATGGCTACACCTTC. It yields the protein CATSRDRQGGNYGYTF.